Sequencing of this T cell receptor beta chain was carried out in a study of blood T cell repertoires in COVID-19. Study information: Spain, Italy and the United States supplied samples that represented acute and convalescent COVID-19.

V was trimmed by 4 bases and J by 3 bases, leaving 14 bases between them. The CDR3 length is 15 residues. From germline, CDR1 is SGHAT and CDR2 FQNNGV. In the study's own analysis: From reference gene primer amplification, estimates of nucleated cell counts were derived. Produced via immunoSEQ multiplex PCR; TCRdb's table is partial and in-frame only. That table supplies the V and J calls and clone size; D and trimming were determined from the DNA. The sample holds about 100,000 clones, about three quarters seen once. This rearrangement joins TRBV11-2 to TRBJ2-3, with a weak D call TRBD1 (6 bases). The TCR sequence derives from a man aged 70 or older with acute or convalescent COVID-19. The source material was peripheral blood. The CDR3 reads CASSSTGSGTDTQYF. The CDR3 bases are TGTGCCAGCAGCTCTACAGGGAGCGGAACAGATACGCAGTATTTT.